The 7 T cell receptor beta chains below all came from one sample that was sequenced in a study of monozygotic twins with inflammatory bowel disease. Reanalyzing the 5' RACE reads, TCRdb keeps one entry per CDR3 protein, without DNA. The table for this sample gives 45,000 or so distinct CDR3 sequences. The sample taken for sequencing was blood. The receptors shown here come from a human donor with ulcerative colitis or Crohn's disease, or a healthy co-twin of an affected twin (not recorded which).

The chain carries TRBV6-1 and TRBJ1-1; TCRdb reports TRBD1, a call that lacks DNA to check it against. Per germline, CDR1 MNHNS and CDR2 SASEGT. This CDR3 region has 15 residues. The CDR3 reads CASSPGAGRNTEAFF.

This chain uses TRBV7-8 with TRBJ1-1; the D call from TCRdb, TRBD1, cannot be confirmed without DNA. This CDR3 has 13 residues. Germline V gives CDR1 SGHVS, CDR2 FQNEAQ. Here the CDR3 reads CASKKGAGTEAFF.

The V call is TRBV6-5, the J call TRBJ1-6. The CDR3 is 15 amino acids. Germline values: CDR1 MNHEY, CDR2 SVGAGI. CDR3 region: CASSSGQFYNSPLHF.

The gene calls are TRBV11-2 and TRBJ2-2. Germline lookup yields CDR1 SGHAT and CDR2 FQNNGV. This CDR3 has 14 amino acids. The CDR3 loop is CASSSGTNTGELFF. The variable domain in full, with the rest retrieved from reference TRBV11-2 and TRBJ2-2, is EAGVAQSPRYKIIEKRQSVAFWCNPISGHATLYWYQQILGQGPKLLIQFQNNGVVDDSQLPKDRFSAERLKGVDSTLKIQPAKLEDSAVYLCASSSGTNTGELFFGEGSRLTVL.

This chain joins TRBV5-1 and TRBJ2-3; with no DNA, the TCRdb D assignment of TRBD1 cannot be verified. This CDR3 has 15 amino acids. CDR1 and CDR2 (germline): SGHRS, YFSETQ. The CDR3 sequence: CASSPPSDGSDTQYF. The full variable domain, its missing parts supplied by reference TRBV5-1 and TRBJ2-3, is KAGVTQTPRYLIKTRGQQVTLSCSPISGHRSVSWYQQTPGQGLQFLFEYFSETQRNKGNFPGRFSGRQFSNSRSEMNVSTLELGDSALYLCASSPPSDGSDTQYFGPGTRLTVL.

V gene TRBV4-3 combines with J gene TRBJ1-4; with no DNA, the TCRdb D assignment of TRBD1 cannot be verified. Per the germline V gene, CDR1 is LGHNA and CDR2 is YSLEER. The CDR3 has 15 amino acids. The CDR3 reads CASSRHRETNEKLFF.

The V gene is TRBV7-2, the J gene TRBJ2-1; TCRdb outputs TRBD2, but without DNA this stays unchecked. The germline V gene encodes CDR1 SGHTA and CDR2 FQGNSA. CDR3 length equals 15 residues. CDR3 loop: CASSPLDSGLNEQFF. Supplemented by reference TRBV7-2 and TRBJ2-1, the full variable domain reads GAGVSQSPSNKVTEKGKDVELRCDPISGHTALYWYRQSLGQGLEFLIYFQGNSAPDKSGLPSDRFSAERTGGSVSTLTIQRTQQEDSAVYLCASSPLDSGLNEQFFGPGTRLTVL.